This T cell receptor (beta chain) derives from a study of CD8+CD57+ T cells in acquired aplastic anemia. This clonotype was recorded a few times. Patients chosen for sequencing had shown CD8+CD57+ cell expansion by flow cytometry. Genomic DNA served as template for TCR beta VDJ and CDR3 profiling. One entry per CDR3 protein results from TCRdb running MiXCR on the reads. The table has 150,000 to 200,000 distinct CDR3 sequences, around 48% seen once; the top ten hold 2.5% to 3%. The CDR3 covers 16 residues. CDR1 is MDHEN, CDR2 SYDVKM, per germline. Trimming at V came to 7 bases and at J to 1 base, leaving 11 bases not matched to a gene.

This sequence originates from a human donor with aplastic anemia. Sequencing input: sorted CD4+, CD8+, or CD8+CD57+ T cells (not recorded which) from PBMCs. This rearrangement joins TRBV28 to TRBJ1-1; 8 bases fit TRBD1. CDR3 sequence: CASIPSGGSKNTEAFF. Written as DNA, the CDR3 is TGTGCCAGCATCCCTTCAGGGGGCAGCAAGAACACTGAAGCTTTCTTT.